A selection of T cell receptor beta chains follows, all from one sample in a study of T-cell reconstitution after alpha-beta-depleted transplantation in children. From the PCR reads, TCRdb called clonotypes with MiXCR, one entry per CDR3 protein. The table lists nearly 550,000 distinct CDR3 sequences, about 16% of them singletons. The source material was PBMCs from the stem cell graft donor, sampled from the stem cell graft. These receptors were collected from a human donor who donated a stem cell graft to a child with acute lymphoblastic leukemia. Each CDR3 is given with its conserved first and last residue. The D gene is left open where the match is weak. Not every row has a clone size; where given, it reads once, few, many or a size class.

- | - | TRBJ2-6 | TRBV12-3/TRBV12-4 | TGTGCCAGCAGAGGGGAAAGCTCTGGGGCCAACGTCCTGACTTTC | CASRGESSGANVLTF
few | TRBD1 | TRBJ2-7 | TRBV12-3/TRBV12-4 | TGTGCCAGCAGTTTTGGGACAGAAGGGACCTACGAGCAGTACTTC | CASSFGTEGTYEQYF
few | - | TRBJ2-1 | TRBV29-1 | TGCAGCGTGGCCACGAGCTCCTACAATGAGCAGTTCTTC | CSVATSSYNEQFF
many | - | TRBJ2-3 | TRBV5-1 | TGCGCCAGCAGCTTGAACACAGATACGCAGTATTTT | CASSLNTDTQYF
- | - | TRBJ2-5 | TRBV5-1 | TGCGCCAGCAGCTTCAACAGAGGAGAAGAGACCCGGTACTTC | CASSFNRGEETRYF
- | - | TRBJ1-1 | TRBV6-6 | TGTGCCAGCAGAACGGGGGACATGGGAGCTTTCTTT | CASRTGDMGAFF
few | TRBD2 | TRBJ2-7 | TRBV7-9 | TGTGCCAGCAGCTTTGGAGCGGGGTCTACCTACGAGCAGTACTTC | CASSFGAGSTYEQYF
- | - | TRBJ2-1 | TRBV7-9 | TGTGCCAGCGAGGGGGGCAATGAGCGGTTCTTC | CASEGGNERFF
few | - | TRBJ2-2 | TRBV29-1 | TGCAGCGGATCAAACGCGGGAACAAGCACCGGGGAGCTGTTTTTT | CSGSNAGTSTGELFF
few | - | TRBJ2-5 | TRBV5-5 | TGTGCCAGCAGCTTGACAGGTAGCCGAGTCGAGACCCAGTACTTC | CASSLTGSRVETQYF
- | - | TRBJ1-4 | TRBV6-5 | TGTGCCAGCAGTTACTCGATACCTTTAACTAATGAAAAACTGTTTTTT | CASSYSIPLTNEKLFF
- | - | TRBJ2-1 | TRBV7-8 | TGTGCCAGCAGGGGGGTTTGGGAGACATCCTACAATGAGCAGTTCTTC | CASRGVWETSYNEQFF
- | - | TRBJ1-3 | TRBV12-3/TRBV12-4 | TGTGCCAGCAGTTTCGGGTCCCCATCTGGAAACACCATATATTTT | CASSFGSPSGNTIYF
few | TRBD2 | TRBJ2-7 | TRBV4-1 | TGCGCCAGCAGCCAAGTCGGGAGGAGCTCCTACGAGCAGTACTTC | CASSQVGRSSYEQYF
few | TRBD2 | TRBJ2-7 | TRBV5-1 | TGCGCCAGCAGCCTTCCTAGCGGGACCCCTGACGAGCAGTACTTC | CASSLPSGTPDEQYF
few | - | TRBJ2-3 | TRBV20-1 | TGCAGTGCTTTAGCGGATGTGGCAGATACGCAGTATTTT | CSALADVADTQYF
- | - | TRBJ1-1 | TRBV27 | TGTGCCAGCAGCGAGGGGGTCGCATCGGACACTGAAGCTTTCTTT | CASSEGVASDTEAFF
- | - | TRBJ2-3 | TRBV13 | TGTGCCAGCAGCCCAGGGGACGGTTCAGATACGCAGTATTTT | CASSPGDGSDTQYF
many | - | TRBJ1-6 | TRBV6-1 | TGTGCCAGCAGTGAAGAGTTAGGGGATAATTCACCCCTCCACTTT | CASSEELGDNSPLHF
many | - | TRBJ2-1 | TRBV29-1 | TGCAGCGTTGATCAGGGGGGTTACAATGAGCAGTTCTTC | CSVDQGGYNEQFF
few | - | TRBJ2-1 | TRBV20-1 | TGCAGTGCTAGTTCGGGAGCTTTGAATGAGCAGTTCTTC | CSASSGALNEQFF
few | - | TRBJ2-3 | TRBV5-4 | TGTGCCAGCAGGGAGACAGATACGCAGTATTTT | CASRETDTQYF
- | - | TRBJ2-7 | TRBV9 | TGTGCCAGCAGCGTAGGAGGGAAGGGGGAGCAGTACTTC | CASSVGGKGEQYF
many | - | TRBJ1-1 | TRBV12-3/TRBV12-4 | TGTGCCAGCAGTTTAGCAGGGCCTGAAGCTTTCTTT | CASSLAGPEAFF
- | TRBD2 | TRBJ2-7 | TRBV4-1 | TGCGCCAGCAGCACCCTAGCGGGAGCGACCTACGAGCAGTACTTC | CASSTLAGATYEQYF
- | - | TRBJ1-2 | TRBV12-3/TRBV12-4 | TGTGCCAGCACCAAACGGGGGACTAACTATGGCTACACCTTC | CASTKRGTNYGYTF
- | TRBD2 | TRBJ2-1 | TRBV2 | TGTGCCAGCAGGAATATAGGGGTGACTAGCGGGAGGGCCTACAATGAGCAGTTCTTC | CASRNIGVTSGRAYNEQFF
few | - | TRBJ1-2 | TRBV5-1 | TGCGCCAGCAGCTTGGAAGCGGCCCATGGCTACACCTTC | CASSLEAAHGYTF
- | - | TRBJ1-6 | TRBV15 | TGTGCCACCAGCAGAGGTCAGGTTAATTCACCCCTCCACTTT | CATSRGQVNSPLHF
- | TRBD2 | TRBJ2-7 | TRBV12-5 | TGTGCTAGTGGTTTGGTAACACTAGCGGGAGCCATAAGGGACGACGAGCAGTACTTC | CASGLVTLAGAIRDDEQYF
- | - | TRBJ2-7 | TRBV4-1 | TGCGCCAGCAGCCAAGATTGGGGGGCCGACGAGCAGTACTTC | CASSQDWGADEQYF
- | - | TRBJ2-2 | TRBV29-1 | TGCAGCGTTGAAGGCCTCAGGACAGCCTCGTCCGGGGAGCTGTTTTTT | CSVEGLRTASSGELFF
few | - | TRBJ1-1 | TRBV24-1 | TGTGCCACCACCCCACTCGCAACAGGGCTAGGGTTGAACACTGAAGCTTTCTTT | CATTPLATGLGLNTEAFF
many | TRBD2 | TRBJ2-1 | TRBV5-1 | TGCGCCAGCAGCTTTACTAGCGGGGCCTACAATGAGCAGTTCTTC | CASSFTSGAYNEQFF
few | TRBD1 | TRBJ1-4 | TRBV9 | TGTGCCAGCAGCACGCAACAGGGGTCTAATGAAAAACTGTTTTTT | CASSTQQGSNEKLFF
- | - | TRBJ1-4 | TRBV28 | TGTGCCAGCAGTGACAGCTCAACTAATGAAAAACTGTTTTTT | CASSDSSTNEKLFF